This TCR beta chain was recorded in a study of T cell repertoires in cytomegalovirus infection. Study details: Both a matching HLA type and CMV infection were indicated by public TCR beta signatures. General study findings and limits: HLA-C-restricted, CMV-specific TCR beta clonotypes were dominant ex vivo. Summed frequency of shared TCR beta families picked out CMV carriers who also had the relevant HLA.

Per the germline V gene, CDR1 is SGHDN and CDR2 is FVKESK. The CDR3 runs to 15 residues. The V end lost 1 base, the J end lost 0 bases, and 10 bases lay between the germline ends. Each CDR3 protein gets one entry after TCRdb re-called the reads with MiXCR. The profile shows a few hundred thousand distinct CDR3 sequences, about 30% of them singletons. As regards this clonotype: Its antigen is currently unknown.

The sample taken for sequencing was PBMCs. This sequence originates from a human donor in good health (CMV status not recorded). Some clones in this sample may be carry-over from other donors' samples. This rearrangement joins TRBV14 to TRBJ2-7; D not certain. The CDR3 loop is CASSQVTKASYEQYF. CDR3 nucleotide sequence: TGTGCCAGCAGCCAAGTCACGAAAGCCTCCTACGAGCAGTACTTC.